This T cell receptor beta chain was captured by sequencing in a study of blood T cell repertoires in COVID-19. Per germline, CDR1 SGHAT and CDR2 FQNNGV. The CDR3 runs 15 residues. The ends were cut back, 6 bases at V and 0 bases at J, with 14 bases in the middle. In the original analysis: Reference gene primers were amplified, and this amplification served to estimate nucleated cell counts. Sequencing used immunoSEQ multiplex PCR; TCRdb keeps in-frame clones, though not all of them. Clone size and V and J calls were adopted from that table, with D and trimming inferred from the DNA. This table holds 71,000 or so clones, 90% found once.

Sequenced sample: peripheral blood. V and J are TRBV11-2 and TRBJ1-1; D remains ambiguous. This receptor was identified in a woman aged 18-30 years with acute or convalescent COVID-19. The CDR3 nucleotides are TGTGCCAGCAGGCTCTCGGGTACACTGAACACTGAAGCTTTCTTT. Amino acid sequence: CASRLSGTLNTEAFF. The whole variable domain, remainder taken from reference TRBV11-2 and TRBJ1-1, is EAGVAQSPRYKIIEKRQSVAFWCNPISGHATLYWYQQILGQGPKLLIQFQNNGVVDDSQLPKDRFSAERLKGVDSTLKIQPAKLEDSAVYLCASRLSGTLNTEAFFGQGTRLTVV.